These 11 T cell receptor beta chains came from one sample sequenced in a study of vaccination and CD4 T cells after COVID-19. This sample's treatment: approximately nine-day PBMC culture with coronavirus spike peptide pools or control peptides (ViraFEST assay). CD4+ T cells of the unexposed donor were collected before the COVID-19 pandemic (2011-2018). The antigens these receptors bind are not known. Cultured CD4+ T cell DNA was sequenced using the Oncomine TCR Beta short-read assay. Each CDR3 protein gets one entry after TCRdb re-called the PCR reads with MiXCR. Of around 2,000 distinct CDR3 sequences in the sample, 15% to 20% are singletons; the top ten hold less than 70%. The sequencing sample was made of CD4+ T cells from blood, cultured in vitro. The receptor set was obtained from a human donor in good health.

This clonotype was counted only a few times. The CDR3 DNA sequence: TGTGCCAGCAGTTTTGGAGGGGGATATCAGCCCCAGCATTTT. Its protein is CASSFGGGYQPQHF. The chain joins TRBV12-3 or TRBV12-4 to TRBJ1-5, with D possibly TRBD1 on 6 matching bases. V was shortened by 3 bases and J by 5 bases, with 11 bases between the two germline ends. The CDR3 sequence is 14 residues long.

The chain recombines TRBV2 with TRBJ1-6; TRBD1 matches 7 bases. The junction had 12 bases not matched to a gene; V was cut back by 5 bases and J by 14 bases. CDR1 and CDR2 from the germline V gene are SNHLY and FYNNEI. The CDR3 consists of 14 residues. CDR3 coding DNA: TGTGCCAGCAGTCGGGACAGTTCGATAGAGGCCCTCCACTTT. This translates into CASSRDSSIEALHF.

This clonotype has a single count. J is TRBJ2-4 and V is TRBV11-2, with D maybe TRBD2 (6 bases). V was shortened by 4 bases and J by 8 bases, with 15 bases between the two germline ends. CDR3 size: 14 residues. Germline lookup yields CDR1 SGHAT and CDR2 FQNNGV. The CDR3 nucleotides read TGTGCCAGCAGCTCGGCGGGGATAGGAGACATTCAGTACTTC. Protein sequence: CASSSAGIGDIQYF.

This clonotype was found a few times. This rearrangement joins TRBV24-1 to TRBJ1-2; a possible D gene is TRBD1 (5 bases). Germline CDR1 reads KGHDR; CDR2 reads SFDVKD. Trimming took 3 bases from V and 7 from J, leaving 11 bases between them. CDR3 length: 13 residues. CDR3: CATSDQRGGGYTF. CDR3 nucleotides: TGTGCCACCAGTGATCAGAGGGGTGGTGGCTACACCTTC.

The DNA for the CDR3 is TGTGCCAGCATCCTCAGACTAGCGGACACCGGGGAGCTGTTTTTT. This gives the protein CASILRLADTGELFF. This rearrangement joins TRBV12-3 or TRBV12-4 to TRBJ2-2; 9 nucleotides line up with TRBD2. The CDR3 totals 15 residues. V lost 7 bases and J lost 3; bases outside the gene matches: 6.

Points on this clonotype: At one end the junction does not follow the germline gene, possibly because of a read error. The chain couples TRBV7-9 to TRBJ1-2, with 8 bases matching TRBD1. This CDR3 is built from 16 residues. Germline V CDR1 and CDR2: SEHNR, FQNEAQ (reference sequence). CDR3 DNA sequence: TGTGCCACCAACCCAGGGGGCGCAAGGGTAAACTATGACTACACCTTC. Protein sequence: CATNPGGARVNYDYTF.

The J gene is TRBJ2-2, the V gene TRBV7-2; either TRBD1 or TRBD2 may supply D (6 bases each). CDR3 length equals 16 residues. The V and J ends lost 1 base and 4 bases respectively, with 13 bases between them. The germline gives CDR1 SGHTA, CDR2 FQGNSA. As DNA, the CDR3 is TGTGCCAGCAGCTTAGTAGGGGGGCCAGGCACCGGGGAGCTGTTTTTT. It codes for CASSLVGGPGTGELFF.

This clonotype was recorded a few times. The CDR3 region has the DNA TGTGCCAGCAGCCCCAAGGGGTCAAGCTCCTACGAGCAGTACTTC. This sequence encodes CASSPKGSSSYEQYF. The rearrangement joins TRBV21-1 to TRBJ2-7; TRBD1, the table's D call, lacks a check against the DNA. TRBV21-1 is a recognized pseudogene. The CDR3 is 15 amino acids.

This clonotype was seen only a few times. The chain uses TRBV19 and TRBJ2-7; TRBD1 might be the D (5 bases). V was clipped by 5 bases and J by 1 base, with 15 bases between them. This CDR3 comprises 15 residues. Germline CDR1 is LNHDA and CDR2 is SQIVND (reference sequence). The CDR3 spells CASSPSRVRSYEQYF. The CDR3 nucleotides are TGTGCCAGTAGTCCCTCCAGGGTTAGGTCCTACGAGCAGTACTTC.

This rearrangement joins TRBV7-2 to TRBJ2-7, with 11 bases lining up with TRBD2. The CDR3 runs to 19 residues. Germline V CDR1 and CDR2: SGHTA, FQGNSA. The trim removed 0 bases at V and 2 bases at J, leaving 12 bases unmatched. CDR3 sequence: CASSLASFSSGGTTYEQYF. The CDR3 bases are TGTGCCAGCAGCTTAGCATCTTTCTCTAGCGGGGGGACTACCTACGAGCAGTACTTC.

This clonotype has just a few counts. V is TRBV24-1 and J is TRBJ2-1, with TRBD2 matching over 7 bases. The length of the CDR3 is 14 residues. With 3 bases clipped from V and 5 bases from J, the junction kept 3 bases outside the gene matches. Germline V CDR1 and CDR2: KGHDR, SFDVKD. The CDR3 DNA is TGTGCCACCAGTGATCGGACTAGAAACAATGAGCAGTTCTTC. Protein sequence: CATSDRTRNNEQFF.